This T cell receptor (beta chain) was retrieved from a study of cytotoxic CD8 clonotypes in ibrutinib-treated CLL. TCRdb's copy holds only in-frame clones and misses some; the assay was immunoSEQ multiplex PCR. The data show approximately 40,000 clones, with roughly two thirds seen just once and around a tenth held by the top ten. The clonotype was recovered from a human donor with chronic lymphocytic leukemia. The sequenced sample was PBMCs, obtained at disease progression, from a patient treated with ibrutinib.

The CDR3 DNA reads TGTGCCAGCAGTAATGGTTTCTACGAGCAGTACTTC. Translating it yields CASSNGFYEQYF. The rearrangement joins TRBV6-6 to TRBJ2-7; no definite D call. V lost 5 bases and J 3 bases, leaving 8 bases between the germline ends. CDR1 and CDR2 from the germline V gene are MNHNY and SVGAGI (reference sequence). The CDR3 runs to 12 residues.